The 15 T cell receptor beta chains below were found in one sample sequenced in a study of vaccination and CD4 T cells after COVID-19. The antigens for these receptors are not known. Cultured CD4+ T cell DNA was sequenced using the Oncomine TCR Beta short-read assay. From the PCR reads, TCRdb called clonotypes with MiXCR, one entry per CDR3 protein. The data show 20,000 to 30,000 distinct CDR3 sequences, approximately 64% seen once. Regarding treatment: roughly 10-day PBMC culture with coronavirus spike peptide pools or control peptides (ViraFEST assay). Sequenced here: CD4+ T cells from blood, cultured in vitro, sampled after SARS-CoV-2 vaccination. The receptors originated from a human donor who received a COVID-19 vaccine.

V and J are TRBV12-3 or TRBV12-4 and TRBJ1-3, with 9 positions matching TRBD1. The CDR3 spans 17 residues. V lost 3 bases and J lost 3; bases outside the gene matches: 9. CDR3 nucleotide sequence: TGTGCCAGCAGTTTTAAGGGGACAGGGTTATTTGGAAACACCATATATTTT. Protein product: CASSFKGTGLFGNTIYF.

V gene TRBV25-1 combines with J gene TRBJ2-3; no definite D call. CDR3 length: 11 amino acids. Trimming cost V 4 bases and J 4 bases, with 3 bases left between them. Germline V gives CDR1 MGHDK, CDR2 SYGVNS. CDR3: CASSVADTQYF. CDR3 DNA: TGTGCCAGCAGTGTAGCAGATACGCAGTATTTT.

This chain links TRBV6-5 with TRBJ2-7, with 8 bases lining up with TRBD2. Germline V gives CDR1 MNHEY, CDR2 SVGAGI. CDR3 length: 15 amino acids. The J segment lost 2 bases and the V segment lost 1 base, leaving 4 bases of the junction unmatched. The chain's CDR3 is CASSYFSGGAYEQYF. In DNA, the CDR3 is TGTGCCAGCAGTTACTTTTCGGGGGGGGCCTACGAGCAGTACTTC.

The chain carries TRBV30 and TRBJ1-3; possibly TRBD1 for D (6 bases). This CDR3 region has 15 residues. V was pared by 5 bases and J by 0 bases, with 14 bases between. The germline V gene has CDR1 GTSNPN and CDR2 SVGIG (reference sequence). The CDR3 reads CAWEGGLGSGNTIYF. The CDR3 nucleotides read TGTGCCTGGGAGGGGGGCTTGGGCTCTGGAAACACCATATATTTT.

DNA of the CDR3: TGTGCCAGCAGCAGGGGAGGAAGCTCTGGGGCCAACGTCCTGACTTTC. Protein product: CASSRGGSSGANVLTF. The rearrangement joins TRBV6-1 to TRBJ2-6, with D perhaps TRBD1 or TRBD2 (6 bases each). Germline CDR1 MNHNS, CDR2 SASEGT. The CDR3 is 16 amino acids. V was shortened by 6 bases and J by 0 bases, with 12 bases between the two germline ends.

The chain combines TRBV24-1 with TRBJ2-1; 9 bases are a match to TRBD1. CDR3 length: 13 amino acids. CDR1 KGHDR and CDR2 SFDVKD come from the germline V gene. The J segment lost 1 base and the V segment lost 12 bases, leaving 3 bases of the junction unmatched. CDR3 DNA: TGTGCCTCAGGGACAGGGTCCTACAATGAGCAGTTCTTC. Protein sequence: CASGTGSYNEQFF.

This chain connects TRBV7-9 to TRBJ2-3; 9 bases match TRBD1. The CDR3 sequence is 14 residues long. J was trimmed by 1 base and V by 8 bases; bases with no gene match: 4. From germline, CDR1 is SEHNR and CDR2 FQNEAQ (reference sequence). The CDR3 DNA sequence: TGTGCCAGCGGGACAGGGTTGGGCACAGATACGCAGTATTTT. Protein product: CASGTGLGTDTQYF.

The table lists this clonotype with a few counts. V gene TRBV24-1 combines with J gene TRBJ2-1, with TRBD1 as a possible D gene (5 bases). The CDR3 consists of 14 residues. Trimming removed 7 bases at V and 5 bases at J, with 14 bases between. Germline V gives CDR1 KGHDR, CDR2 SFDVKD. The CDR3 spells CATRERRANNEQFF. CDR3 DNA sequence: TGTGCCACCAGGGAGCGCAGGGCCAACAATGAGCAGTTCTTC.

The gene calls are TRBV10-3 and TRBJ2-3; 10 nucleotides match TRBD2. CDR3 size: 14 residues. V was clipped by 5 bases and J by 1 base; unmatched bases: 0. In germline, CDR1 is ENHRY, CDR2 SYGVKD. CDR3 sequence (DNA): TGTGCCATCAGTACTAGCGGGGGCACAGATACGCAGTATTTT. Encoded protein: CAISTSGGTDTQYF.

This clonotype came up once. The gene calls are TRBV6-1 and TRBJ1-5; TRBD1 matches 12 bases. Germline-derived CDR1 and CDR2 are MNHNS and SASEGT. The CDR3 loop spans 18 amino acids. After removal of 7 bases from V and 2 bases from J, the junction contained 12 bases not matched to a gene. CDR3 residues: CASTRSGQGAPGNQPQHF. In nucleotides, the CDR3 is TGTGCCAGCACCCGATCGGGACAGGGGGCACCCGGCAATCAGCCCCAGCATTTT.

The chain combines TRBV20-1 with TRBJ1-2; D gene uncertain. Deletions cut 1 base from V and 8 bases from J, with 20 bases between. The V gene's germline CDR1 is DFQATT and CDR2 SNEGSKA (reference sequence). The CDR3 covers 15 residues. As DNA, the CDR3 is TGCAGTGCTAGAGCCGGCCGGCAGACTGATGAGGGCTACACCTTC. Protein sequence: CSARAGRQTDEGYTF.

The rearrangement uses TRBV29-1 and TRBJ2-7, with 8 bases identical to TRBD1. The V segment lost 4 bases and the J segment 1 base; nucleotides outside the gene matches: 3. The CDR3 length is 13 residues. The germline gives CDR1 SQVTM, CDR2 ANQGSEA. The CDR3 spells CSVGQGSSYEQYF. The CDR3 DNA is TGCAGCGTTGGACAGGGGTCGTCCTACGAGCAGTACTTC.

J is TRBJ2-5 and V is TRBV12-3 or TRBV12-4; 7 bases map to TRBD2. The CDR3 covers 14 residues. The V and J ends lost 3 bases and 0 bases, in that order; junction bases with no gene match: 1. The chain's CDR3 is CASSFRGDQETQYF. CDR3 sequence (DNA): TGTGCCAGCAGTTTTCGGGGGGACCAAGAGACCCAGTACTTC.

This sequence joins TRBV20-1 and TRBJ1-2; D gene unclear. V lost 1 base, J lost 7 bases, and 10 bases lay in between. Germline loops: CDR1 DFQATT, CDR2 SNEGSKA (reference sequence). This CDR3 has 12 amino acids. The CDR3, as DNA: TGCAGTGCTAGAGGGACCGTACTTGGCTACACCTTC. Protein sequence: CSARGTVLGYTF.

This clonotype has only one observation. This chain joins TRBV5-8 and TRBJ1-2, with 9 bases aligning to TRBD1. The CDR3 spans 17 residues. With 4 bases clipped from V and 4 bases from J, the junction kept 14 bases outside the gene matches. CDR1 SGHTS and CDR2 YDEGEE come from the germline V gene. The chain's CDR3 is CASSLLPHDRGFYGYTF. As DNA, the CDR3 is TGTGCCAGCAGCCTCTTGCCCCACGACAGGGGGTTCTATGGCTACACCTTC.